This T cell receptor (beta chain) emerged from a study of patients and donors after allogeneic stem cell transplantation (dated by TCRdb to 2020 to 2022). Sequences LGHDT (CDR1) and YNNKEL (CDR2) are obtained from the germline V gene (reference sequence). Including the terminal cysteine and phenylalanine, the CDR3 comprises 11 residues. Only CDR3 DNA is held: 33 bases, read in frame from base 1. The library was prepared using RT-PCR. Reads for this sample came from a NextSeq 550. In TCRdb, the public reads were trimmed at Q25 with fastp and aligned with MiXCR, with productive beta chains retained. Identical CDR3 protein sequences are pooled into one entry, listed with their most common genes and DNA. This sample has over 65,000 distinct CDR3 sequences in its table, and less than 30% of those were observed once. More than 20% of the sample is in the top ten clones. Points on this clonotype: The antigen it binds to is not known. Base qualities are not provided; no much larger clone lies one nucleotide away.

Specimen: blood, either unsorted or a sorted T cell fraction (not recorded which). The V and J genes are TRBV3-1 and TRBJ2-3, with a tentative D gene TRBD2 over 5 matching bases. The sequence was collected from a human donor who was either an allogeneic HSCT recipient or a stem cell or donor lymphocyte infusion donor (not recorded which). It is not recorded whose cells these are; they may come from a transplant donor. The bases are TGTGCAGCGGCTAGCACAGATACGCAGTATTTT. This translates into CAAASTDTQYF.